These 31 T cell receptor beta chains share one sample of origin, sequenced in a study of blood T cell repertoires in COVID-19. Method: immunoSEQ multiplex PCR; TCRdb's copy keeps in-frame clones and lacks some. The table includes about 200,000 clones, approximately 82% detected once. The specimen was peripheral blood. The origin of the receptors is a human donor with acute or convalescent COVID-19. The donor label of this sample is uncertain.

The chain carries TRBV5-1 and TRBJ2-3; 8 bases map to TRBD2. The CDR3 is 16 residues long. Germline V CDR1 and CDR2: SGHRS, YFSETQ. Trimming removed 7 bases from V and 0 bases from J; junction bases left unmatched: 10. The CDR3 is CASRLSGTHSTDTQYF. As DNA, the CDR3 is TGCGCCAGCCGCCTTAGCGGGACACACAGCACAGATACGCAGTATTTT.

The chain joins TRBV4-1 to TRBJ2-6; D possibly corresponds to TRBD1 (5 bases). Between the trimmed V and J ends, which lost 0 bases and 1 base, there was a span of 16 bases. This CDR3 comprises 19 residues. In germline, CDR1 is MGHRA, CDR2 YSYEKL. CDR3 sequence reads: CASSQDGQGETSGANVLTF. CDR3 DNA sequence: TGCGCCAGCAGCCAAGATGGCCAGGGTGAAACTTCTGGGGCCAACGTCCTGACTTTC.

The chain carries TRBV27 and TRBJ2-6; 9 nucleotides align to TRBD1. V lost 7 bases and J lost 0; bases outside the gene matches: 10. CDR3 length equals 18 residues. The V gene's germline CDR1 is MNHEY and CDR2 SMNVEV (reference sequence). CDR3 bases: TGTGCCAGCACCCCCGCCGGGACAGGGACCTCTGGGGCCAACGTCCTGACTTTC. Encoded protein: CASTPAGTGTSGANVLTF. The whole variable domain, remainder taken from reference TRBV27 and TRBJ2-6, is EAQVTQNPRYLITVTGKKLTVTCSQNMNHEYMSWYRQDPGLGLRQIYYSMNVEVTDKGDVPEGYKVSRKEKRNFPLILESPSPNQTSLYFCASTPAGTGTSGANVLTFGAGSRLTVL.

The chain has TRBV18 and TRBJ1-2; D possibly corresponds to TRBD1 (6 bases). CDR1 KGHSH and CDR2 LQKENI come from the germline V gene. The V gene lost 3 bases and the J gene lost 2 bases, with 13 bases spanning the gap. The CDR3 contains 15 residues. In nucleotides, the CDR3 is TGTGCCAGCTCACCGGCGGGGGGCGCAAACTATGGCTACACCTTC. It specifies CASSPAGGANYGYTF.

The V and J genes are TRBV10-3 and TRBJ1-5; weak D call: TRBD1 (6 bases). The V end lost 2 bases, the J end lost 4 bases, and 15 bases lay between the germline ends. Germline V gene lookup returns CDR1 ENHRY and CDR2 SYGVKD. This CDR3 contains 16 residues. The CDR3 reads CAISESGTRGNQPQHF. The CDR3 DNA sequence: TGTGCCATCAGTGAGAGCGGGACAAGAGGAAATCAGCCCCAGCATTTT.

J is TRBJ1-2 and V is TRBV6-4, with a possible D match to TRBD1 (5 bases). Between the trimmed V and J ends, which lost 4 bases and 0 bases, there was a span of 12 bases. There are 15 residues in the CDR3. Germline loops: CDR1 MRHNA, CDR2 SNTAGT. The CDR3 coding sequence is TGTGCCAGCAGTGCTGGAGGGGCGACTAACTATGGCTACACCTTC. It translates to CASSAGGATNYGYTF.

V gene TRBV19 combines with J gene TRBJ1-1; TRBD1 might be the D (5 bases). Germline V gene lookup returns CDR1 LNHDA and CDR2 SQIVND (reference sequence). The ends were cut back, 2 bases at V and 6 bases at J, with 16 bases in the middle. The CDR3 spans 15 residues. CDR3 coding DNA: TGTGCCAGTAGTATAAAAGTAGGGGCGACGTCTGAAGCTTTCTTT. Encoded protein: CASSIKVGATSEAFF. The full variable domain, completed using reference TRBV19 and TRBJ1-1, is DGGITQSPKYLFRKEGQNVTLSCEQNLNHDAMYWYRQDPGQGLRLIYYSQIVNDFQKGDIAEGYSVSREKKESFPLTVTSAQKNPTAFYLCASSIKVGATSEAFFGQGTRLTVV.

This sequence joins TRBV7-2 and TRBJ1-6; 8 bases align to TRBD1. V gave up 8 bases and J gave up 6 bases; unmatched junction bases: 6. This CDR3 is built from 14 residues. The V gene's germline CDR1 is SGHTA and CDR2 FQGNSA. This chain's CDR3 is CASLRDRINSPLHF. The CDR3 coding sequence is TGTGCCAGCCTCCGGGACAGGATTAATTCACCCCTCCACTTT.

This chain joins TRBV19 and TRBJ2-1, with 9 bases fitting TRBD1. The CDR3 is made up of 15 amino acids. V lost 4 bases and J lost 7; bases outside the gene matches: 8. Germline CDR1 LNHDA, CDR2 SQIVND (reference sequence). The CDR3 sequence: CASSTHRGLGNEQFF. The CDR3 nucleotides are TGTGCCAGTAGTACCCACAGGGGGCTCGGTAATGAGCAGTTCTTC. The entire variable domain, with the rest obtained from reference TRBV19 and TRBJ2-1, is as follows: DGGITQSPKYLFRKEGQNVTLSCEQNLNHDAMYWYRQDPGQGLRLIYYSQIVNDFQKGDIAEGYSVSREKKESFPLTVTSAQKNPTAFYLCASSTHRGLGNEQFFGPGTRLTVL.

V usage is TRBV5-6 and J usage is TRBJ1-2; 8 bases match TRBD1. The CDR3 consists of 14 residues. Germline V gives CDR1 SGHDT, CDR2 YYEEEE. J was trimmed by 8 bases and V by 1 base; bases with no gene match: 7. The CDR3 spells CASSLPQGAGGYTF. The CDR3 coding sequence is TGTGCCAGCAGCTTGCCTCAGGGGGCGGGCGGCTACACCTTC.

The CDR3 sequence: CASSPGRGLRNTEAFF. As DNA, the CDR3 is TGTGCCAGCAGCCCTGGAAGGGGGCTGCGGAACACTGAAGCTTTCTTT. The J gene is TRBJ1-1, the V gene TRBV3-1 (or the pseudogene TRBV3-2), with TRBD1 identical over 7 bases. Germline CDR1 and CDR2: LGHDT and YNNKEL (reference sequence). The CDR3 runs to 16 residues. J was trimmed by 1 base and V by 4 bases; bases with no gene match: 9.

In this sample, this clone turned up once. The rearrangement joins TRBV5-8 to TRBJ1-3, with 8 positions matching TRBD1. V shed 4 bases, J shed 0 bases, and the junction held 3 bases outside the gene matches. The length of the CDR3 is 15 residues. Germline lookup yields CDR1 SGHTS and CDR2 YDEGEE. The CDR3 here is CASSLDRASGNTIYF. The DNA of the CDR3 is TGTGCCAGCAGCCTGGACAGGGCCTCTGGAAACACCATATATTTT.

The chain uses TRBV29-1 and TRBJ1-4, with 12 bases fitting TRBD1. The V and J ends lost 6 bases and 7 bases, in that order; junction bases with no gene match: 6. The germline V gene encodes CDR1 SQVTM and CDR2 ANQGSEA. This CDR3 is built from 14 residues. The CDR3 is CSVGTGGLGEKLFF. The CDR3 region has the DNA TGCAGCGTGGGGACAGGGGGCTTGGGTGAAAAACTGTTTTTT.

This clone was observed once. V usage is TRBV29-1 and J usage is TRBJ1-2; D is possibly TRBD1 (5 bases). Trimming took off 7 bases at V and 3 bases at J, with 12 bases between the two ends. Germline V gene sequence: CDR1 SQVTM, CDR2 ANQGSEA. This CDR3 is built from 12 residues. The CDR3 loop reads CSGGTGYYGYTF. The CDR3 DNA follows: TGCAGCGGGGGGACTGGCTACTATGGCTACACCTTC.

The V gene is TRBV28, the J gene TRBJ1-4; weak D call: TRBD1 (6 bases). The CDR3 sequence is 16 residues long. The V end lost 5 bases, the J end lost 8 bases, and 21 bases lay between the germline ends. Germline V gives CDR1 MDHEN, CDR2 SYDVKM. CDR3 in amino acids: CASSTSLRGVREKLFF. The DNA for the CDR3 is TGTGCCAGCAGTACGTCCCTCAGGGGAGTTAGGGAAAAACTGTTTTTT.

This sequence joins TRBV5-4 and TRBJ2-1; D is ambiguous. The germline gives CDR1 SGHNT, CDR2 YYREEE (reference sequence). This CDR3 comprises 13 residues. Trimming cost V 4 bases and J 0 bases, with 5 bases left between them. CDR3 sequence reads: CASSASSYNEQFF. CDR3 in DNA: TGTGCCAGCAGCGCTAGCTCCTACAATGAGCAGTTCTTC.

The chain carries TRBV5-1 and TRBJ2-7; the match to TRBD2 covers 10 bases. V lost 2 bases to trimming and J lost 6 bases; unmatched junction nucleotides: 8. Germline-derived CDR1 and CDR2 are SGHRS and YFSETQ. This CDR3 has 15 amino acids. CDR3 sequence: CASSFASGSAREQYF. The CDR3 bases are TGCGCCAGCAGCTTCGCTAGCGGGAGTGCTCGCGAGCAGTACTTC.

The gene calls are TRBV28 and TRBJ1-1; D is unresolved. Per the germline V gene, CDR1 is MDHEN and CDR2 is SYDVKM. The V end lost 7 bases, the J end lost 2 bases, and 14 bases lay between the germline ends. The CDR3 is made up of 14 amino acids. The CDR3 sequence is CASIYSSFNTEAFF. The CDR3 coding sequence is TGTGCCAGCATATACAGCAGCTTTAACACTGAAGCTTTCTTT.

V gene TRBV19 combines with J gene TRBJ2-5; D gene uncertain. This CDR3 has 14 residues. Germline V CDR1 and CDR2: LNHDA, SQIVND (reference sequence). The V and J ends lost 2 bases and 5 bases respectively, with 12 bases between them. CDR3 bases: TGTGCCAGTAGTATAACCCATGTGCGGGAGACCCAGTACTTC. Residues: CASSITHVRETQYF.

This clone has only a few counts. The chain combines TRBV5-4 with TRBJ2-3; TRBD2 matches at 7 bases. The V segment lost 1 base and the J segment 2 bases; nucleotides outside the gene matches: 1. The CDR3 totals 14 residues. Per germline, CDR1 SGHNT and CDR2 YYREEE (reference sequence). DNA of the CDR3: TGTGCCAGCAGCTTGAGCGGGGCCACAGATACGCAGTATTTT. Translating it yields CASSLSGATDTQYF.

The chain carries TRBV5-1 and TRBJ2-1, with 11 bases aligning to TRBD2. The junction had 6 bases not matched to a gene; V was cut back by 4 bases and J by 0 bases. This CDR3 has 17 residues. The germline gives CDR1 SGHRS, CDR2 YFSETQ. CDR3 loop: CASSLGLAESSYNEQFF. CDR3 DNA sequence: TGCGCCAGCAGCCTGGGACTAGCGGAGAGCTCCTACAATGAGCAGTTCTTC.

This sequence joins TRBV6-2 or TRBV6-3 and TRBJ2-2, with a possible D match to TRBD2 (7 bases). CDR3 length: 16 amino acids. The germline V and J ends were trimmed by 4 bases and 7 bases, with 19 bases remaining between them. Germline V lookup: CDR1 MNHEY, CDR2 SVGEGT. This chain's CDR3 is CASSFFGGRSVGELFF. The CDR3 DNA is TGTGCCAGCAGTTTCTTCGGGGGGCGTTCGGTCGGGGAGCTGTTTTTT.

The genes are TRBV19 and TRBJ1-4; 9 bases agree with TRBD1. The CDR3 runs to 16 residues. V lost 5 bases to trimming and J lost 2 bases; unmatched junction nucleotides: 6. The germline gives CDR1 LNHDA, CDR2 SQIVND (reference sequence). The CDR3 protein is CASSPITGGTNEKLFF. The CDR3 DNA is TGTGCCAGTAGTCCTATCACAGGGGGCACTAATGAAAAACTGTTTTTT.

The rearrangement joins TRBV11-2 to TRBJ1-2; D is possibly TRBD1 (5 bases). V was clipped by 2 bases and J by 4 bases, with 11 bases between them. CDR1 and CDR2 from the germline V gene are SGHAT and FQNNGV. This CDR3 region has 14 residues. The CDR3 DNA reads as TGTGCCAGCAGCTTACAAGGGGCCGGCTATGGCTACACCTTC. Protein sequence: CASSLQGAGYGYTF. The whole variable domain, filled in from reference TRBV11-2 and TRBJ1-2, reads EAGVAQSPRYKIIEKRQSVAFWCNPISGHATLYWYQQILGQGPKLLIQFQNNGVVDDSQLPKDRFSAERLKGVDSTLKIQPAKLEDSAVYLCASSLQGAGYGYTFGSGTRLTVV.

This sequence joins TRBV28 and TRBJ2-1, with D tentatively TRBD1 (6 bases). Germline CDR1 is MDHEN and CDR2 is SYDVKM. CDR3 size: 12 residues. V was cut by 6 bases and J by 8 bases, with 11 bases left in between. The CDR3 sequence: CASRGASYEQFF. The CDR3 nucleotides read TGTGCCAGCAGGGGGGCTAGTTATGAGCAGTTCTTC. Full variable domain (missing parts from reference TRBV28 and TRBJ2-1): DVKVTQSSRYLVKRTGEKVFLECVQDMDHENMFWYRQDPGLGLRLIYFSYDVKMKEKGDIPEGYSVSREKKERFSLILESASTNQTSMYLCASRGASYEQFFGPGTRLTVL.

This chain joins TRBV11-2 and TRBJ2-2; D uncertain. The CDR3 has 14 amino acids. Between the trimmed V and J ends, which lost 3 bases and 9 bases, there was a span of 14 bases. Germline loops: CDR1 SGHAT, CDR2 FQNNGV. CDR3 coding DNA: TGTGCCAGCAGCTTTTCTAGAGCAAACAGGGAGCTGTTTTTT. This encodes CASSFSRANRELFF.

The chain uses TRBV12-5 and TRBJ2-1; 11 positions agree with TRBD2. Germline V lookup: CDR1 LGHNT, CDR2 FRNRAP. V dropped 6 bases and J dropped 2; count of bases not matched to a gene: 6. There are 16 residues in the CDR3. CDR3 nucleotides: TGTGCTAGTGGCCCTATAGCGGGAGGGCCCTACAATGAGCAGTTCTTC. Its protein is CASGPIAGGPYNEQFF. The full variable domain, with the rest looked up from reference TRBV12-5 and TRBJ2-1, is DARVTQTPRHKVTEMGQEVTMRCQPILGHNTVFWYRQTMMQGLELLAYFRNRAPLDDSGMPKDRFSAEMPDATLATLKIQPSEPRDSAVYFCASGPIAGGPYNEQFFGPGTRLTVL.

The genes are TRBV19 and TRBJ1-2; D call uncertain. Trimming took 3 bases from V and 7 from J, leaving 12 bases between them. Germline assignment: CDR1 LNHDA and CDR2 SQIVND (reference sequence). This CDR3 is built from 13 residues. The CDR3 loop reads CASSIEAGSGYTF. In DNA, the CDR3 is TGTGCCAGTAGTATCGAAGCGGGGTCTGGCTACACCTTC.

The rearrangement uses TRBV15 and TRBJ1-3; D possibly corresponds to TRBD1 (5 bases). Between the trimmed V and J ends, which lost 0 bases and 4 bases, there was a span of 16 bases. Per the germline V gene, CDR1 is LNHNV and CDR2 is YYDKDF (reference sequence). The CDR3 spans 17 residues. CDR3 region: CATSRDLLVGGGNTIYF. CDR3 DNA: TGTGCCACCAGCAGAGATCTGTTGGTTGGGGGGGGAAACACCATATATTTT.

V gene TRBV9 combines with J gene TRBJ2-5; no definite D call. The CDR3 has 14 residues. The ends were cut back, 0 bases at V and 1 base at J, with 7 bases in the middle. Germline V gives CDR1 SGDLS, CDR2 YYNGEE. CDR3 amino acids: CASSVGSIQETQYF. Written as DNA, the CDR3 is TGTGCCAGCAGCGTAGGCTCTATCCAAGAGACCCAGTACTTC.

V is TRBV3-1 (or the pseudogene TRBV3-2) and J is TRBJ2-2; unclear D gene. Germline loops: CDR1 LGHDT, CDR2 YNNKEL (reference sequence). The CDR3 consists of 15 residues. V lost 2 bases, J lost 3 bases, and 10 bases lay in between. The CDR3 DNA sequence: TGTGCCAGCAGCCAACGGCGGTTATACACCGGGGAGCTGTTTTTT. Protein sequence: CASSQRRLYTGELFF.